Listed below are T cell receptor beta chains from one sample, sequenced in a study of response to subunit inactivated influenza vaccine. TCRdb processed the RT-PCR reads anew with MiXCR; each CDR3 protein has one entry. This table has a few hundred thousand distinct CDR3 sequences, roughly 10% appearing once. The same sample was also studied in work on T cells expressing NK-cell markers.

The sample was PBMCs from blood, taken on the day of vaccination. The receptors derive from a man aged 50 to 59 who received an inactivated influenza vaccine. CDR3s include the opening cysteine and the closing phenylalanine or tryptophan. A D gene is named only where the DNA matches it firmly. Expanded clones are given a class, and other clones once, few, many or no size at all.

v_call	clone_size	d_call	j_call	cdr3_nt	cdr3_aa
TRBV7-2	few	-	TRBJ1-1	TGTGCCAGCAGCTTAGGATTGAGTAGGGGCACTGAAGCTTTCTTT	CASSLGLSRGTEAFF
TRBV10-3	-	-	TRBJ2-5	TGTGCCATCAGGGGGGGCGCGGATGAGACCCAGTACTTC	CAIRGGADETQYF
TRBV3-1	few	-	TRBJ1-1	TGTGCCAGCAGCCAAGATAACCGCTTCCCTCCCAACACTGAAGCTTTCTTT	CASSQDNRFPPNTEAFF
TRBV4-2	many	TRBD2	TRBJ2-3	TGTGCCAGCAGCCAAGACCGGGGGGGAGGCACAGATACGCAGTATTTT	CASSQDRGGGTDTQYF
TRBV24-1	few	TRBD1	TRBJ2-5	TGTGCCACCAGTGGCCGGGGACAGGAAGAGACCCAGTACTTC	CATSGRGQEETQYF
TRBV28	few	TRBD1	TRBJ2-7	TGTGCCAGCAGTACAGGGGAAGTCACCTACGAGCAGTACTTC	CASSTGEVTYEQYF
TRBV11-2	-	TRBD1	TRBJ2-6	TGTGCCAGCAGGACAGGGCGACATGACCAAGAAACAATTACTGGGGCCAACGTCCTGACTTTC	CASRTGRHDQETITGANVLTF
TRBV24-1	few	-	TRBJ1-5	TGTGCCACCAGTGGAGAGGGCTTCAATCAGCCCCAGCATTTT	CATSGEGFNQPQHF
TRBV12-3/TRBV12-4	-	TRBD2	TRBJ2-2	TGTGCCAGCACGCATCTAGCGGGAGAAGGAACCGGGGAGCTGTTTTTT	CASTHLAGEGTGELFF
TRBV6-2/TRBV6-3	-	-	TRBJ2-3	TGTGCCATCTCATCTTCTGGCGATACGCAGTATTTT	CAISSSGDTQYF
TRBV28	many	TRBD2	TRBJ2-1	TGTGCCAGCACCCACTCCGAAGCGGGAGCCGACTACAATGAGCAGTTCTTC	CASTHSEAGADYNEQFF
TRBV7-9	few	-	TRBJ2-1	TGTGCCAGCAGCTCACTCACGTGGGCCTCTTACATTGAGCAGTTCTTC	CASSSLTWASYIEQFF
TRBV6-2/TRBV6-3	-	TRBD2	TRBJ2-2	TGTGCCAGCAGCCCCTTTAAGACTAGCGGGGACGCGAACACCGGGGAGCTGTTTTTT	CASSPFKTSGDANTGELFF
TRBV29-1	-	TRBD1	TRBJ1-4	TGCAGCGTCCAGACAGGGAGTAATGAAAAACTGTTTTTT	CSVQTGSNEKLFF
TRBV21-1	-	-	TRBJ2-1	TGTGCCAGCACTTGGGAGTACAATGAGCAGTTCTTC	CASTWEYNEQFF
TRBV12-5	-	TRBD2	TRBJ2-1	TGTGCTAGTGCCCCTCCCGGGAGGGCTGGCAATGAGCAGTTCTTC	CASAPPGRAGNEQFF
TRBV7-2	-	TRBD2	TRBJ2-1	TGTGCCAGCAGCTTGACTAGCGGGGCTAACTACAATGAGCAGTTCTTC	CASSLTSGANYNEQFF
TRBV12-3/TRBV12-4	few	-	TRBJ1-5	TGTGCCAGCGCAAACGGGATCAATCAGCCCCAGCATTTT	CASANGINQPQHF
TRBV29-1	-	-	TRBJ2-1	TGCAGCGTGATTAGTGGCAGGGCATACAATGAGCAGTTCTTC	CSVISGRAYNEQFF
TRBV6-1	-	TRBD1	TRBJ1-1	TGTGCCAGCAGTAGCCCACAGGGGGACACTGAAGCTTTCTTT	CASSSPQGDTEAFF
TRBV4-3	-	TRBD1	TRBJ1-6	TGCGCCAGCAGCGAGGGACAGCGACTTAATTCACCCCTCCACTTT	CASSEGQRLNSPLHF
TRBV4-2	-	-	TRBJ2-3	TGTGCCAGCAGCCAAGATCTGGGCAGTTTAACTGGTACGCAGTATTTT	CASSQDLGSLTGTQYF
TRBV5-1	-	-	TRBJ2-1	TGCGCCAGCAGCCAAGACTCGAGCTCCTACAATGAGCAGTTCTTC	CASSQDSSSYNEQFF
TRBV7-7	many	-	TRBJ2-1	TGTGCCAGCAGCTTAGGGACAACTCCCTCCTACAATGAGCAGTTCTTC	CASSLGTTPSYNEQFF
TRBV20-1	few	TRBD1	TRBJ2-1	TGCAGTGCGGAAGGGTCTTTGGGGACAGGGGGGTACAATGAGCAGTTCTTC	CSAEGSLGTGGYNEQFF
TRBV25-1	-	TRBD1	TRBJ2-3	TGTGCCAGCAGAAAGAATCTGGGACAGGGGATCGGCACAGATACGCAGTATTTT	CASRKNLGQGIGTDTQYF
TRBV7-6	few	TRBD1	TRBJ2-2	TGTGCCAGCAGCAACCCGACAGGGATGGTCGTGGGGACCGGGGAGCTGTTTTTT	CASSNPTGMVVGTGELFF
TRBV20-1	-	-	TRBJ2-1	TGCAGTGCTAGAGATCGGGGAAGGGGGAATGAGCAGTTCTTC	CSARDRGRGNEQFF
TRBV12-5	few	-	TRBJ2-3	TGTGCTAGTGGTCCCTCGAGCACAGATACGCAGTATTTT	CASGPSSTDTQYF
TRBV27	few	-	TRBJ2-7	TGTGCCAGCAGTTTAAGGAGGGGAAACCTACACGAGCAGTACTTC	CASSLRRGNLHEQYF
TRBV4-2	-	-	TRBJ2-7	TGTGCCAGCAGCCAATACCGGGCCTACGAGCAGTACTTC	CASSQYRAYEQYF
TRBV20-1	-	-	TRBJ2-7	TGCAGTGCTAGAGATCGGAACGGGTTCCATGACTACGAGCAGTACTTC	CSARDRNGFHDYEQYF
TRBV7-9	-	-	TRBJ2-7	TGTGCCAGCAGTCCCTCGACGGGGCCCACCTACGAGCAGTACTTC	CASSPSTGPTYEQYF
TRBV7-2	-	-	TRBJ1-2	TGTGCCAGCAGCTTACGGGGGGGCATTAACTATGGCTACACCTTC	CASSLRGGINYGYTF
TRBV7-3	few	TRBD2	TRBJ2-3	TGTGCCAGCAGCTTAACGGGAGGGACCAGCACAGATACGCAGTATTTT	CASSLTGGTSTDTQYF
TRBV24-1	few	-	TRBJ1-5	TGTGCCACCAGTGATTGGACTGAAAATAGCAATCAGCCCCAGCATTTT	CATSDWTENSNQPQHF
TRBV4-3	few	TRBD2	TRBJ2-5	TGCGCCAGCAGCCGGACTACCCCGGGAGGACTGGAGACCCAGTACTTC	CASSRTTPGGLETQYF
TRBV15	few	TRBD2	TRBJ2-7	TGTGCCACCAGCAGACGACCGGGACTAGCGACGAGCTCCTACGAGCAGTACTTC	CATSRRPGLATSSYEQYF
TRBV5-1	few	-	TRBJ2-4	TGCGCCAGCAGCTCAGGGCCGGGCCAGGAAGAAAACATTCAGTACTTC	CASSSGPGQEENIQYF
TRBV6-1	-	TRBD1	TRBJ1-5	TGTGCCAGCAGCTCCGGGACAGAGAATCAGCCCCAGCATTTT	CASSSGTENQPQHF
TRBV18	few	TRBD2	TRBJ2-1	TGTGCCAGCTCATCATGGACTAGCGGGGTCTACAATGAGCAGTTCTTC	CASSSWTSGVYNEQFF
TRBV28	-	TRBD1	TRBJ2-7	TGTGCCAGCAGTTACACGGGACAGCCTTACGAGCAGTACTTC	CASSYTGQPYEQYF
TRBV20-1	-	TRBD1	TRBJ1-6	TGCAGTCCGGACAGGGGAAATTCACCCCTCCACTTT	CSPDRGNSPLHF
TRBV6-2/TRBV6-3	few	-	TRBJ1-1	TGTGCCACCGCAGGGAGGGCCACTGAAGCTTTCTTT	CATAGRATEAFF
TRBV20-1	few	-	TRBJ2-1	TGCAGTGCCCCCGGGGGAGACGATGAGCAGTTCTTC	CSAPGGDDEQFF
TRBV20-1	few	TRBD2	TRBJ2-1	TGCAGTGCTCAAAGGTTTGGGACTAGCGGGAGGGTTGAGCAGTTCTTC	CSAQRFGTSGRVEQFF
TRBV11-2	many	-	TRBJ1-4	TGTGCCAGCAGCACTCTTAGGACAGCTTCTAATGAAAAACTGTTTTTT	CASSTLRTASNEKLFF
TRBV10-2	-	-	TRBJ2-7	TGCGCCAGCAGGGCTGGGACAGCGGGCTCCTACGAGCAGTACTTC	CASRAGTAGSYEQYF
TRBV4-1	few	-	TRBJ1-1	TGCGCCAGCAGCCCCCCGACAGGACCGAACACTGAAGCTTTCTTT	CASSPPTGPNTEAFF
TRBV6-5	-	-	TRBJ1-2	TGTGCCAGCAGTTCGGCCCCCGGGCGAGGCTACACCTTC	CASSSAPGRGYTF
TRBV7-2	-	-	TRBJ2-2	TGTGCCAGCAGCTTAGCTAGGCTAGCGAGCACCGGGGAGCTGTTTTTT	CASSLARLASTGELFF
TRBV27	few	-	TRBJ2-7	TGTGCCAGCAGTTTCGCCAGGGGCCCCTACGAGCAGTACTTC	CASSFARGPYEQYF
TRBV25-1	few	-	TRBJ2-7	TGTGCCAGCAGTGAATCACGGACGTCCTACGAGCAGTACTTC	CASSESRTSYEQYF